Each of the 5 T cell receptor beta chains below was sequenced from the same sample in a study of T cell responses to AZD1222 COVID-19 vaccine. The method was immunoSEQ multiplex PCR; TCRdb's version includes in-frame clones alone and lacks a portion of them. The sample lists some 98,000 clones, about nine tenths occurring once. This specimen was peripheral blood, taken 28 days after the second AZD1222 dose. The source is an adult who received the AZD1222 COVID-19 vaccine.

This clone turned up a few times. The genes are TRBV12-3 or TRBV12-4 and TRBJ1-2; D unresolved. The CDR3 is 13 residues long. Trimming pared 2 bases from V and 2 bases from J, leaving 6 bases between. The CDR3: CASSLTENYGYTF. In nucleotides, the CDR3 is TGTGCCAGCAGTTTAACAGAAAACTATGGCTACACCTTC.

This clone showed up just a few times. This sequence joins TRBV19 and TRBJ2-1, with D hard to call. Trimming shortened V by 5 bases and J by 5 bases, and 10 bases separated the two germline ends. Germline lookup yields CDR1 LNHDA and CDR2 SQIVND (reference sequence). The CDR3 runs to 13 residues. CDR3 coding DNA: TGTGCCAGTAGTGAGACTCTCGACAATGAGCAGTTCTTC. This gives the protein CASSETLDNEQFF.

The V call is TRBV10-1, the J call TRBJ2-2; 8 positions agree with TRBD1. The V gene's germline CDR1 is WNHNN and CDR2 SYGVQD (reference sequence). This CDR3 is built from 17 residues. Trimming removed 4 bases from V and 5 bases from J; junction bases left unmatched: 12. CDR3 DNA: TGCGCCAGCAGTGGGGATTTTGACAGGGGTGATACCGGGGAGCTGTTTTTT. Translating it yields CASSGDFDRGDTGELFF.

This clone was observed once. This sequence joins TRBV7-9 and TRBJ1-1; D is undetermined. Germline V gene sequence: CDR1 SEHNR, CDR2 FQNEAQ (reference sequence). CDR3 size: 14 residues. The germline V and J ends were trimmed by 4 bases and 1 base, with 10 bases remaining between them. The CDR3 sequence: CASSSITENTEAFF. Here the CDR3 DNA reads TGTGCCAGCAGCTCAATCACAGAGAACACTGAAGCTTTCTTT. The variable domain in full, completed from reference TRBV7-9 and TRBJ1-1, reads DTGVSQNPRHKITKRGQNVTFRCDPISEHNRLYWYRQTLGQGPEFLTYFQNEAQLEKSRLLSDRFSAERPKGSFSTLEIQRTEQGDSAMYLCASSSITENTEAFFGQGTRLTVV.

This chain connects TRBV7-2 to TRBJ1-1; TRBD1 matches 10 bases. J was trimmed by 5 bases and V by 1 base; bases with no gene match: 4. The CDR3 runs to 15 residues. Germline CDR1 reads SGHTA; CDR2 reads FQGNSA. CDR3 DNA sequence: TGTGCCAGCAGCTTAGATGGGACAGGGGAGACTGAAGCTTTCTTT. As protein: CASSLDGTGETEAFF.